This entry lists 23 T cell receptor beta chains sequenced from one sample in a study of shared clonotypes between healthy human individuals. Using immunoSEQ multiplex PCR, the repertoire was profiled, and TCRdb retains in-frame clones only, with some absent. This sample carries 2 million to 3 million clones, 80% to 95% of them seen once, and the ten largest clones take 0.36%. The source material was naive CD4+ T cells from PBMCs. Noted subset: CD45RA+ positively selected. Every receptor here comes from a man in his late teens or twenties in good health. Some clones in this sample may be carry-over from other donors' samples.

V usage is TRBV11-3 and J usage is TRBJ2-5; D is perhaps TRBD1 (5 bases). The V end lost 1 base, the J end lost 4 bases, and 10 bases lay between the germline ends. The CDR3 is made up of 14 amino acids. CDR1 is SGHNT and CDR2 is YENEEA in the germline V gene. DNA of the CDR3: TGTGCCAGCAGCTTAGGGACGACAGTAGAGACCCAGTACTTC. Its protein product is CASSLGTTVETQYF.

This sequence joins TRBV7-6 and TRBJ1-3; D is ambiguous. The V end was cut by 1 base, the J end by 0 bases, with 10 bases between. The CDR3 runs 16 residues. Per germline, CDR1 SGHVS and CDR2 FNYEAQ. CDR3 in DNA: TGTGCCAGCAGCTTAGGTGCGGGTAACTCTGGAAACACCATATATTTT. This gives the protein CASSLGAGNSGNTIYF.

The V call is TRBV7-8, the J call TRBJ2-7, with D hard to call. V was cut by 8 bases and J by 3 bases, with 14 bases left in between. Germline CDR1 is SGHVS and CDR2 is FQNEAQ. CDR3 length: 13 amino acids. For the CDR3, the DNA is TGTGCCAGCTCTAGGGTCCCCATCTACGAGCAGTACTTC. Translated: CASSRVPIYEQYF.

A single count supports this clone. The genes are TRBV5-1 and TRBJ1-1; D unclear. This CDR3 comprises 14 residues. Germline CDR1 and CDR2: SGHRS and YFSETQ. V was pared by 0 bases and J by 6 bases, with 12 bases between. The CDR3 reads CASSLVGYGAEAFF. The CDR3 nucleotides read TGCGCCAGCAGCTTGGTCGGTTATGGTGCTGAAGCTTTCTTT.

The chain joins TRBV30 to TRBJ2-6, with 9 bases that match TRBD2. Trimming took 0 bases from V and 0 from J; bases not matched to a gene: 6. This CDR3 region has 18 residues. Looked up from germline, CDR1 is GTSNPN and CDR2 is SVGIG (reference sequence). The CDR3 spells CAWSVLREGRSGANVLTF. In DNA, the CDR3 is TGTGCCTGGAGTGTATTGCGGGAGGGCCGCTCTGGGGCCAACGTCCTGACTTTC.

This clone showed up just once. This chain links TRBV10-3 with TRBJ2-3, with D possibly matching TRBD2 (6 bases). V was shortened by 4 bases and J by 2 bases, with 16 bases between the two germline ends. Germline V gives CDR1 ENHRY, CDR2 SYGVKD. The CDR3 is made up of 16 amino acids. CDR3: CAISGGTLRPTDTQYF. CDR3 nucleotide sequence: TGTGCCATCAGTGGCGGGACTCTTCGTCCCACAGATACGCAGTATTTT.

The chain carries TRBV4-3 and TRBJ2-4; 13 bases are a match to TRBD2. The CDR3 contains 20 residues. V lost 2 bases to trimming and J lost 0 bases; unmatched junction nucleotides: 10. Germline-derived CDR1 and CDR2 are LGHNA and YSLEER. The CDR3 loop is CASSQLIGTSGTLAKNIQYF. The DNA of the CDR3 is TGCGCCAGCAGCCAACTAATCGGGACTAGCGGGACTTTAGCCAAAAACATTCAGTACTTC.

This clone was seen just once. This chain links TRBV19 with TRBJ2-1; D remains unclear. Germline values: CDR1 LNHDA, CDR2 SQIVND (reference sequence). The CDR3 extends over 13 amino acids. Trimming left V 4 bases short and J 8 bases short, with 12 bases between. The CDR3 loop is CASSSTLEDEQFF. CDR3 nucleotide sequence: TGTGCCAGTAGTAGCACGCTAGAGGATGAGCAGTTCTTC.

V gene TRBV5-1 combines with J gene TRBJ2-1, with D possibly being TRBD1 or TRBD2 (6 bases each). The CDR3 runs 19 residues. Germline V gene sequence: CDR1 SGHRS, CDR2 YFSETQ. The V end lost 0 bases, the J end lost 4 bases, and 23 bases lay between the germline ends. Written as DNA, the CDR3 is TGCGCCAGCAGCTTGGAGGGAGTGGGGGGCGCTTATGATTACAATGAGCAGTTCTTC. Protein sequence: CASSLEGVGGAYDYNEQFF.

The CDR3 nucleotides read TGTGCCAGCAGTAAAGAGGCGGGAATCCAAGAGACCCAGTACTTC. Translation: CASSKEAGIQETQYF. The rearrangement joins TRBV5-4 to TRBJ2-5, with a possible D match to TRBD2 (6 bases). CDR3 length: 15 amino acids. In germline, CDR1 is SGHNT, CDR2 YYREEE (reference sequence). V was cut by 5 bases and J by 1 base, with 15 bases left in between. Variable domain in full (rest from reference TRBV5-4 and TRBJ2-5): ETGVTQSPTHLIKTRGQQVTLRCSSQSGHNTVSWYQQALGQGPQFIFQYYREEENGRGNFPPRFSGLQFPNYSSELNVNALELDDSALYLCASSKEAGIQETQYFGPGTRLLVL.

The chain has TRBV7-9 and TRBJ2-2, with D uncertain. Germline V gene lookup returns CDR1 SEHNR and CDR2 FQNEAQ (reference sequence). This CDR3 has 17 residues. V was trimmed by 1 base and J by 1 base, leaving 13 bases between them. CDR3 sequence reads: CASSLDEWVLNTGELFF. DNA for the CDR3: TGTGCCAGCAGCTTAGACGAGTGGGTCCTGAACACCGGGGAGCTGTTTTTT.

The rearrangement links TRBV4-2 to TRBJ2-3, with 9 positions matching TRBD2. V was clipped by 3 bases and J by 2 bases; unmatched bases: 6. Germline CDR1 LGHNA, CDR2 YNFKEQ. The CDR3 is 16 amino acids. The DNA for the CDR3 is TGTGCCAGCAGCCATCGACTAGCGGACTCCACAGATACGCAGTATTTT. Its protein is CASSHRLADSTDTQYF.

CDR3 sequence reads: CASSPLPSSLAKNIQYF. The CDR3 DNA is TGTGCCAGCAGCCCCCTTCCCTCGTCTCTAGCCAAAAACATTCAGTACTTC. The chain employs TRBV9 and TRBJ2-4; D uncertain. This CDR3 is 17 amino acids long. Deletions cut 4 bases from V and 0 bases from J, with 17 bases between. The germline CDR1 and CDR2 sequences are SGDLS and YYNGEE.

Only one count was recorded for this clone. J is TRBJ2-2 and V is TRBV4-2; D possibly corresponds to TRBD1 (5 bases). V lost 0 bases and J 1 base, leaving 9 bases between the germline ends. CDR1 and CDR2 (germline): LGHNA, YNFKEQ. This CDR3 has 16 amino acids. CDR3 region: CASSQDPTGNTGELFF. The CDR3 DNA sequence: TGTGCCAGCAGCCAAGACCCCACAGGGAACACCGGGGAGCTGTTTTTT.

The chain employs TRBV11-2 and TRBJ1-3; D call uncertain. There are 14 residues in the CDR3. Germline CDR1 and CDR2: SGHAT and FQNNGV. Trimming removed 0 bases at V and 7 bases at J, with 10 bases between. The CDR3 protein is CASSLDPAVNTIYF. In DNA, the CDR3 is TGTGCCAGCAGCTTAGATCCGGCCGTGAACACCATATATTTT.

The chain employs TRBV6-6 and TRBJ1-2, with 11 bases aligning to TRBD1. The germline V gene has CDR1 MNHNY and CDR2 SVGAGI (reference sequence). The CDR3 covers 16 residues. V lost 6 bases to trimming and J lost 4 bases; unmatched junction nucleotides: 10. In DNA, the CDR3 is TGTGCCAGCAGGCCCACACCGGGACAGGGGGTCTATGGCTACACCTTC. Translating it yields CASRPTPGQGVYGYTF.

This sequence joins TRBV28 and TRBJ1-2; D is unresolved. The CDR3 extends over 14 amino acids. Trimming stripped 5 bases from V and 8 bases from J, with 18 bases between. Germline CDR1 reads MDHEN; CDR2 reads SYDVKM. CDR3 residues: CASSPSLTGFGYTF. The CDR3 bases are TGTGCCAGCAGTCCCTCCCTTACGGGGTTCGGCTACACCTTC.

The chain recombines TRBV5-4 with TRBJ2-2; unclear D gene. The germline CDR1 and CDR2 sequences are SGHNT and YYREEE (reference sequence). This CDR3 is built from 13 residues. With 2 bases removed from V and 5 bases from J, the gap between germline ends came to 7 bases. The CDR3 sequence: CASSLHETGELFF. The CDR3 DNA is TGTGCCAGCAGCTTACATGAGACCGGGGAGCTGTTTTTT.

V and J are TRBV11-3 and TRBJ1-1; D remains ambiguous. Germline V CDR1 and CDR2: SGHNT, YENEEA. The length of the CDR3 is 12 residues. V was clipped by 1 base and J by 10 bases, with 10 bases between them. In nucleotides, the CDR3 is TGTGCCAGCAGCTTAGCCGGCCAGAGAGCTTTCTTT. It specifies CASSLAGQRAFF.

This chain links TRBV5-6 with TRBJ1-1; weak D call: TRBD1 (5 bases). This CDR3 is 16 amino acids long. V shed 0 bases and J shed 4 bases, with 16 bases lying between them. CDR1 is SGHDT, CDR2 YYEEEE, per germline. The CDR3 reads CASSLASPRAGTEAFF. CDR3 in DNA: TGTGCCAGCAGCTTGGCCTCCCCCAGGGCAGGCACTGAAGCTTTCTTT.

CDR3 loop: CASSLVVQSDYGYTF. CDR3 DNA sequence: TGTGCCAGCAGCTTAGTGGTACAAAGTGACTATGGCTACACCTTC. The chain has TRBV7-8 and TRBJ1-2; D is ambiguous. The germline CDR1 and CDR2 sequences are SGHVS and FQNEAQ. The CDR3 is 15 amino acids. Trimming took 1 base from V and 3 from J, leaving 12 bases between them. Variable domain in full (rest from reference TRBV7-8 and TRBJ1-2): GAGVSQSPRYKVAKRGQDVALRCDPISGHVSLFWYQQALGQGPEFLTYFQNEAQLDKSGLPSDRFFAERPEGSVSTLKIQRTQQEDSAVYLCASSLVVQSDYGYTFGSGTRLTVV.

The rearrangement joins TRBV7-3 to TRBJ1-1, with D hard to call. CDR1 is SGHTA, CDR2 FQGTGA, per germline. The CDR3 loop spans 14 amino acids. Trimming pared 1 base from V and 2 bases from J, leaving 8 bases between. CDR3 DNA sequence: TGTGCCAGCAGCTTAATGCACGGAAACACTGAAGCTTTCTTT. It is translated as CASSLMHGNTEAFF. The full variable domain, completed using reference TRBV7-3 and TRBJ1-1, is GAGVSQTPSNKVTEKGKYVELRCDPISGHTALYWYRQSLGQGPEFLIYFQGTGAADDSGLPNDRFFAVRPEGSVSTLKIQRTERGDSAVYLCASSLMHGNTEAFFGQGTRLTVV.

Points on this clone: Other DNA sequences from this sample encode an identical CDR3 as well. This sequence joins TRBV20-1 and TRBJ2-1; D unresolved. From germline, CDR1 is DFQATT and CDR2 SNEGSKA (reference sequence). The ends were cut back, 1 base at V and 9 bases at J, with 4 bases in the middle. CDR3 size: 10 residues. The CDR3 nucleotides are TGCAGTGCTAGAGGCACTGAGCAGTTCTTC. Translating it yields CSARGTEQFF.